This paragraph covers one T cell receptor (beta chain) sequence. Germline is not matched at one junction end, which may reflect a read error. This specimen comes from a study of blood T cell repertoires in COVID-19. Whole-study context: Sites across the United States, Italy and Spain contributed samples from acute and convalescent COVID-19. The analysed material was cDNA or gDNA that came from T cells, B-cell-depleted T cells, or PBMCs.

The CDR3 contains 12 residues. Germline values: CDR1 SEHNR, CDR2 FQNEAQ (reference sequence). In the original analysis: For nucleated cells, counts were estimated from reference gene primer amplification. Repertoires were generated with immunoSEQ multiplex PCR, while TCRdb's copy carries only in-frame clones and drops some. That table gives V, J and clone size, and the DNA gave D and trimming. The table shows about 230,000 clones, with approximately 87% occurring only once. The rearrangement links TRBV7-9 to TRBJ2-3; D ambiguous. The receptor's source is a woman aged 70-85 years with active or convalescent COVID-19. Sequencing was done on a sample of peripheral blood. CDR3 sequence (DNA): TGTGCCAGCAGCCCGACTCCAGAAACGCAGTATTTT. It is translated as CASSPTPETQYF.